A single sample gave rise to the 30 T cell receptor beta chains below, sequenced in a study of cytomegalovirus exposure and HLA in healthy donors. The PCR employed 60 Vbeta primers together with 13 Jbeta primers. Some clones are missing from TCRdb's copy, which holds only in-frame ones; the method was immunoSEQ multiplex PCR. This table holds about 150,000 clones, roughly 80% found once. The sequenced sample consisted of PBMCs. All receptors come from a male donor in good health and CMV-seronegative.

The chain recombines TRBV11-2 with TRBJ2-5; D gene ambiguous. V lost 2 bases to trimming and J lost 5 bases, with 15 bases between them. Germline-derived CDR1 and CDR2 are SGHAT and FQNNGV. The CDR3 consists of 15 residues. The CDR3 here is CASSLLGRRRETQYF. CDR3 DNA: TGTGCCAGCAGCTTATTGGGCCGCCGTCGGGAGACCCAGTACTTC.

The V call is TRBV11-3, the J call TRBJ2-7; 9 bases are a match to TRBD2. CDR3 length equals 17 residues. Germline V gives CDR1 SGHNT, CDR2 YENEEA. J gave up 2 bases and V 2 bases, and 10 bases lay outside the gene matches. The DNA of the CDR3 is TGTGCCAGCAGCTTATGGGCGGTCAGCGGGAGGACCTACGAGCAGTACTTC. It translates to CASSLWAVSGRTYEQYF.

The rearrangement uses TRBV4-1 and TRBJ2-3; a weak D match, TRBD2 (6 bases). The CDR3 contains 14 residues. Germline CDR1 and CDR2: MGHRA and YSYEKL. The germline V and J ends were trimmed by 2 bases and 4 bases, with 10 bases remaining between them. In nucleotides, the CDR3 is TGCGCCAGCAGCCAAACACTAGCATCAGATACGCAGTATTTT. Its translation is CASSQTLASDTQYF.

CDR3 region: CASSYQGPSSYNEQFF. DNA of the CDR3: TGTGCCAGCAGCTACCAGGGCCCCAGCTCCTACAATGAGCAGTTCTTC. The chain links TRBV5-8 to TRBJ2-1; D perhaps matches TRBD1 (5 bases). Trimming left V 3 bases short and J 0 bases short, with 13 bases between. Germline CDR1 and CDR2: SGHTS and YDEGEE. The CDR3 has 16 amino acids.

The V and J genes are TRBV7-9 and TRBJ1-1; unclear D gene. Between the trimmed V and J ends, which lost 1 base and 4 bases, there was a span of 13 bases. CDR3 length: 15 residues. Germline V lookup: CDR1 SEHNR, CDR2 FQNEAQ (reference sequence). The CDR3 protein is CASSLVAGSSTEAFF. The CDR3 nucleotides are TGTGCCAGCAGCTTAGTAGCCGGGTCTAGCACTGAAGCTTTCTTT. The variable domain in full, completed from reference TRBV7-9 and TRBJ1-1, reads DTGVSQNPRHKITKRGQNVTFRCDPISEHNRLYWYRQTLGQGPEFLTYFQNEAQLEKSRLLSDRFSAERPKGSFSTLEIQRTEQGDSAMYLCASSLVAGSSTEAFFGQGTRLTVV.

The chain recombines TRBV6-5 with TRBJ1-5; D remains ambiguous. Germline V gives CDR1 MNHEY, CDR2 SVGAGI. There are 15 residues in the CDR3. V was pared by 6 bases and J by 0 bases, with 12 bases between. CDR3 in amino acids: CASRTNRYSNQPQHF. The CDR3 bases are TGTGCCAGCAGGACAAACCGTTATAGCAATCAGCCCCAGCATTTT.

This rearrangement joins TRBV11-2 to TRBJ2-3; 7 bases are shared with TRBD2. Germline values: CDR1 SGHAT, CDR2 FQNNGV. V trimming: 4 bases; J trimming: 1 base; junction bases outside the gene matches: 8. The CDR3 consists of 16 residues. The CDR3 region has the DNA TGTGCCAGCAGCTCCCGAGGGAGCGGGGGCACAGATACGCAGTATTTT. Amino acids: CASSSRGSGGTDTQYF. The full variable domain, completed using reference TRBV11-2 and TRBJ2-3, is EAGVAQSPRYKIIEKRQSVAFWCNPISGHATLYWYQQILGQGPKLLIQFQNNGVVDDSQLPKDRFSAERLKGVDSTLKIQPAKLEDSAVYLCASSSRGSGGTDTQYFGPGTRLTVL.

The J gene is TRBJ2-7, the V gene TRBV11-2; TRBD2 is a possible D gene (6 bases). Germline values: CDR1 SGHAT, CDR2 FQNNGV. Trimming shortened V by 0 bases and J by 0 bases, and 12 bases separated the two germline ends. The CDR3 covers 16 residues. The chain's CDR3 is CASSLDPGESSYEQYF. In nucleotides, the CDR3 is TGTGCCAGCAGCTTAGATCCGGGGGAGAGCTCCTACGAGCAGTACTTC.

The V call is TRBV2, the J call TRBJ2-7, with TRBD2 identical over 7 bases. The CDR3 loop spans 13 amino acids. Germline V gives CDR1 SNHLY, CDR2 FYNNEI. J gave up 6 bases and V 9 bases, and 11 bases lay outside the gene matches. Here the CDR3 reads CARGRAGATEQYF. The CDR3 bases are TGTGCCAGAGGGCGCGCGGGAGCCACCGAGCAGTACTTC. Full variable domain (missing parts from reference TRBV2 and TRBJ2-7): EPEVTQTPSHQVTQMGQEVILRCVPISNHLYFYWYRQILGQKVEFLVSFYNNEISEKSEIFDDQFSVERPDGSNFTLKIRSTKLEDSAMYFCARGRAGATEQYFGPGTRLTVT.

This sequence joins TRBV15 and TRBJ2-7; D perhaps matches TRBD1 (7 bases). Germline-derived CDR1 and CDR2 are LNHNV and YYDKDF (reference sequence). The CDR3 runs to 16 residues. The V end lost 3 bases, the J end lost 3 bases, and 18 bases lay between the germline ends. The CDR3 is CATSRQGGSGRYEQYF. The CDR3 DNA follows: TGTGCCACCAGCAGGCAGGGGGGAAGTGGGCGCTACGAGCAGTACTTC.

This rearrangement joins TRBV2 to TRBJ2-4, with 12 nucleotides matching TRBD2. The CDR3 sequence is 12 residues long. Germline trimming cut 5 bases from V and 12 bases from J; bases unmatched to any gene: 2. The germline gives CDR1 SNHLY, CDR2 FYNNEI. The chain's CDR3 is CASSQTSGGQYF. The CDR3 region has the DNA TGTGCCAGCAGTCAGACTAGCGGGGGTCAGTACTTC.

This rearrangement joins TRBV9 to TRBJ2-7; D is possibly TRBD2 (5 bases). The CDR3 contains 16 residues. With 0 bases removed from V and 3 bases from J, the gap between germline ends came to 16 bases. Germline values: CDR1 SGDLS, CDR2 YYNGEE. The CDR3 is CASSVALEGADYEQYF. For the CDR3, the DNA is TGTGCCAGCAGCGTAGCGCTTGAGGGAGCAGACTACGAGCAGTACTTC.

The gene calls are TRBV5-6 and TRBJ2-1; D may be TRBD2 (6 bases). The CDR3 has 17 residues. Deletions cut 4 bases from V and 4 bases from J, with 21 bases between. Looked up from germline, CDR1 is SGHDT and CDR2 is YYEEEE. In DNA form, the CDR3 reads TGTGCCAGCAGCCCGTCCGCGGGGTTAATTACTTACAATGAGCAGTTCTTC. Protein: CASSPSAGLITYNEQFF.

This chain uses TRBV7-6 with TRBJ1-1; 9 nucleotides match TRBD1. The CDR3 has 13 amino acids. Trimming at V came to 5 bases and at J to 10 bases, leaving 8 bases not matched to a gene. Germline values: CDR1 SGHVS, CDR2 FNYEAQ. CDR3 in DNA: TGTGCCAGCAGCCCTGGGACAGGGACCGGAGCTTTCTTT. It is translated as CASSPGTGTGAFF.

As regards this clone: Other DNA sequences in this specimen translate into the identical CDR3. This sequence joins TRBV7-2 and TRBJ1-1; D uncertain. Germline V lookup: CDR1 SGHTA, CDR2 FQGNSA. This CDR3 has 13 amino acids. The V end was cut by 2 bases, the J end by 5 bases, with 9 bases between. CDR3 bases: TGTGCCAGCAGCTTAATTCGGGGAACTGAAGCTTTCTTT. Residues: CASSLIRGTEAFF.

The gene calls are TRBV11-1 and TRBJ1-1, with a possible D match to TRBD1 (5 bases). The CDR3 is 15 amino acids. Per germline, CDR1 SGHAT and CDR2 FQDESV (reference sequence). Deletions cut 1 base from V and 1 base from J, with 10 bases between. DNA of the CDR3: TGTGCCAGCAGCTTAGAGGGGCTAACGAACACTGAAGCTTTCTTT. Translation gives CASSLEGLTNTEAFF. Full variable domain (outside the CDR3, taken from reference TRBV11-1 and TRBJ1-1): EAEVAQSPRYKITEKSQAVAFWCDPISGHATLYWYRQILGQGPELLVQFQDESVVDDSQLPKDRFSAERLKGVDSTLKIQPAELGDSAMYLCASSLEGLTNTEAFFGQGTRLTVV.

The chain employs TRBV6-5 and TRBJ2-7; TRBD2 agrees at 8 bases. In germline, CDR1 is MNHEY, CDR2 SVGAGI. With 5 bases clipped from V and 4 bases from J, the junction kept 4 bases outside the gene matches. The CDR3 has 13 residues. The CDR3 nucleotides read TGTGCCAGCAGTGTAGCGGGGACTTACGAGCAGTACTTC. Protein sequence: CASSVAGTYEQYF.

The gene calls are TRBV5-1 and TRBJ2-7, with TRBD1 matching 11 bases. The V segment lost 4 bases and the J segment 0 bases; nucleotides outside the gene matches: 12. The germline V gene encodes CDR1 SGHRS and CDR2 YFSETQ. There are 18 residues in the CDR3. The CDR3, as DNA: TGCGCCAGCAGCCCGCGGACAGGGGGCATGGAAAGCTCCTACGAGCAGTACTTC. This encodes CASSPRTGGMESSYEQYF.

The V call is TRBV11-3, the J call TRBJ1-3; D is perhaps TRBD1 (5 bases). The CDR3 loop spans 18 amino acids. The germline V gene encodes CDR1 SGHNT and CDR2 YENEEA. V was trimmed by 1 base and J by 4 bases, leaving 20 bases between them. The CDR3 DNA reads TGTGCCAGCAGCTTAGTGACAGTCGACTTGACCTTCGGAAACACCATATATTTT. Its protein is CASSLVTVDLTFGNTIYF.

The V and J genes are TRBV13 and TRBJ2-6, with D maybe TRBD1 (5 bases). The CDR3 sequence is 17 residues long. V lost 5 bases and J 0 bases, leaving 14 bases between the germline ends. The germline gives CDR1 PRHDT, CDR2 FYEKMQ (reference sequence). The CDR3, as DNA: TGTGCCAGCAGCCACCCGACAGAGATCTCTGGGGCCAACGTCCTGACTTTC. This sequence encodes CASSHPTEISGANVLTF.

The V call is TRBV9, the J call TRBJ2-7, with D perhaps TRBD2 (6 bases). Trimming pared 4 bases from V and 2 bases from J, leaving 13 bases between. The CDR3 extends over 14 amino acids. Germline V gene sequence: CDR1 SGDLS, CDR2 YYNGEE. CDR3 bases: TGTGCCAGCAGCTTCGGGACTCAACCCTACGAGCAGTACTTC. Translation: CASSFGTQPYEQYF.

This clone was seen more than once but under ten times. The V and J genes are TRBV28 and TRBJ2-7, with 8 nucleotides matching TRBD1. Germline assignment: CDR1 MDHEN and CDR2 SYDVKM. The V gene end was trimmed by 6 bases and the J gene end by 1 base; junction bases not matched to a gene: 2. The CDR3 consists of 13 residues. DNA of the CDR3: TGTGCCAGCAGGCGGACAGGGTCCTACGAGCAGTACTTC. It codes for CASRRTGSYEQYF.

The chain recombines TRBV15 with TRBJ1-1; D unresolved. Germline CDR1 reads LNHNV; CDR2 reads YYDKDF (reference sequence). This CDR3 is 13 amino acids long. V was trimmed by 0 bases and J by 6 bases, leaving 8 bases between them. CDR3 amino acids: CATSRDQSAEAFF. The CDR3 DNA reads TGTGCCACCAGCAGAGATCAAAGCGCTGAAGCTTTCTTT.

The V gene is TRBV27, the J gene TRBJ1-2, with D tentatively TRBD1 (6 bases). Trimming removed 6 bases from V and 6 bases from J, with 14 bases in between. Germline CDR1 MNHEY, CDR2 SMNVEV (reference sequence). CDR3 size: 13 residues. Here the CDR3 reads CASSPRGGNGYTF. CDR3 in DNA: TGTGCCAGCAGCCCCAGAGGGGGTAATGGCTACACCTTC.

This chain joins TRBV6-5 and TRBJ1-2, with TRBD1 matching over 8 bases. V lost 6 bases, J lost 7 bases, and 4 bases stayed unmatched. The CDR3 sequence is 12 residues long. In germline, CDR1 is MNHEY, CDR2 SVGAGI. CDR3 amino acids: CASSPDRGGYTF. In DNA, the CDR3 is TGTGCCAGCAGCCCTGACAGGGGTGGCTACACCTTC.

The chain's CDR3 is CASSPTELLNTGELFF. The CDR3 region has the DNA TGTGCCAGCAGTCCTACAGAGCTACTGAACACCGGGGAGCTGTTTTTT. V usage is TRBV28 and J usage is TRBJ2-2; D is uncertain. Deletions cut 5 bases from V and 1 base from J, with 14 bases between. CDR1 and CDR2 from the germline V gene are MDHEN and SYDVKM. The CDR3 is 16 residues long.

This chain uses TRBV5-4 with TRBJ2-5; D may be TRBD1 (5 bases). In germline, CDR1 is SGHNT, CDR2 YYREEE (reference sequence). The length of the CDR3 is 16 residues. Trimming cost V 0 bases and J 7 bases, with 19 bases left between them. The DNA for the CDR3 is TGTGCCAGCAGCTTGGGTCCCCACAGGCCCCCGGGGACCCAGTACTTC. Translating gives CASSLGPHRPPGTQYF.

The chain is built from TRBV30 and TRBJ2-3; TRBD2 matches at 10 bases. Germline assignment: CDR1 GTSNPN and CDR2 SVGIG (reference sequence). V gave up 4 bases and J gave up 4 bases; unmatched junction bases: 5. The CDR3 contains 14 residues. The CDR3 sequence is CAWMIAGGPDTQYF. CDR3 nucleotides: TGTGCCTGGATGATAGCGGGAGGCCCAGATACGCAGTATTTT.

This sequence joins TRBV28 and TRBJ2-3, with TRBD1 matching 9 bases. V dropped 4 bases and J dropped 5; count of bases not matched to a gene: 7. The CDR3 is made up of 15 amino acids. CDR1 and CDR2 from the germline V gene are MDHEN and SYDVKM. CDR3 amino acids: CASSSTGGIEDTQYF. Written as DNA, the CDR3 is TGTGCCAGCAGTTCGACAGGGGGGATCGAAGATACGCAGTATTTT.

The chain couples TRBV5-8 to TRBJ2-7; 7 positions agree with TRBD2. Germline V gene data show CDR1 as SGHTS and CDR2 as YDEGEE. Losses at the gene ends were 0 bases for V and 5 bases for J; bases not matched to a gene: 5. The CDR3 has 14 amino acids. CDR3 sequence (DNA): TGTGCCAGCAGCTTGGGGACTAGAGCTAACGAGCAGTACTTC. Translating it yields CASSLGTRANEQYF. The entire variable domain, with the rest obtained from reference TRBV5-8 and TRBJ2-7, is as follows: EAGVTQSPTHLIKTRGQQATLRCSPISGHTSVYWYQQALGLGLQFLLWYDEGEERNRGNFPPRFSGRQFPNYSSELNVNALELEDSALYLCASSLGTRANEQYFGPGTRLTVT.